The T cell receptor (beta chain) described here comes from a study of T-cell reconstitution after alpha-beta-depleted transplantation in children. General study points: Expanded clones from the graft, numbering several hundred, reportedly supplied alpha-beta T cells about two months after transplant. From newly produced T cells came most of the T-cell counts and diversity one year after transplant.

Regarding this clonotype: Its antigen is unknown.

The CDR3 is 12 residues long. The V segment lost 5 bases and the J segment 6 bases; nucleotides outside the gene matches: 3. Using unique molecular identifiers, the investigators prepared the TCRbeta library. MiXCR, run by TCRdb on the PCR reads, gives a single entry per CDR3 protein. This table holds about 460,000 distinct CDR3 sequences, around 10% found once. The receptor's source is a female patient aged 2-10 years who had a stem cell transplant for aplastic anemia, so the T cells may come from the graft donor. This material consisted of PBMCs, mostly from graft donor cells, taken 180 days after TCRalphabeta/CD19-depleted stem cell transplant. The V call is TRBV12-3 or TRBV12-4, the J call TRBJ2-7; 8 positions agree with TRBD2. The CDR3 spells CASSSGSGEQYV. The CDR3 nucleotides read TGTGCCAGCAGTAGCGGGAGCGGCGAGCAGTACGTC.